This record covers a single T cell receptor beta chain. The data originate from a study of blood T cell repertoires in COVID-19. Trimming cost V 10 bases and J 5 bases, with 15 bases left between them. CDR3 length equals 12 residues. Assay: immunoSEQ multiplex PCR; the TCRdb copy retains only in-frame clones and omits some. The top ten hold around 3.5% of the sample, which has approximately 350,000 clones, around nine tenths seen once. The sequenced sample consisted of peripheral blood. This receptor was obtained from a woman under 30 who had recovered from COVID-19. The chain employs TRBV12-3 or TRBV12-4 and TRBJ2-7; D is ambiguous. The CDR3 DNA reads as TGTGCCACCCCCTCGGCCCGGGACGAGCAGTACGTC. Its protein is CATPSARDEQYV.